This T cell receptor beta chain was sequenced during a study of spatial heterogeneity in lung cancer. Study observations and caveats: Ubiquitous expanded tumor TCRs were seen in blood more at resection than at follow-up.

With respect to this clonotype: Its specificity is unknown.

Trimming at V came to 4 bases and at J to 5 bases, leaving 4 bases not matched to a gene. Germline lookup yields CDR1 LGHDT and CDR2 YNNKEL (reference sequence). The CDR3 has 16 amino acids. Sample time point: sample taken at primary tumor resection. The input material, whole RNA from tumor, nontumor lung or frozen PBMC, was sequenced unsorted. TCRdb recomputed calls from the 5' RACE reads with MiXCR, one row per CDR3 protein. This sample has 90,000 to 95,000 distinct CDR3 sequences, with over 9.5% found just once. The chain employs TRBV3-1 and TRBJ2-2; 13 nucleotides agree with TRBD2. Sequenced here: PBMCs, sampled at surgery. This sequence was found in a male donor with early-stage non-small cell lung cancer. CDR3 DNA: TGTGCCAGCAGCCCGGGACTAGCGGGACAAACCGGGGAGCTGTTTTTT. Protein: CASSPGLAGQTGELFF.